This T cell receptor beta chain stems from a study of low-dose radiotherapy and immunotherapy resistance in tumors. Study-level background: Per fraction, Cohort 2 was given 1 Gy every two weeks, accumulating a total of 13 Gy over 26 weeks.

At least ten counts were recorded for this clonotype. Between the trimmed V and J ends, which lost 0 bases and 1 base, there was a span of 11 bases. CDR3 length: 16 amino acids. Germline-derived CDR1 and CDR2 are SGDLS and YYNGEE. Gene-specific TRAV and TRBV primers were used for first-strand cDNA, covering alpha and beta chains. Amplification of TCRs used a constant-region primer and V-primer adapter for roughly 20 PCR cycles. TCRdb analysed the reads with MiXCR anew, one entry per CDR3 protein. The sample has about 100,000 distinct CDR3 sequences; more than 20% are singletons. As for time point: after trial treatment. The treatment was: LDRT plus nivolumab, ipilimumab, low-dose cyclophosphamide and aspirin (RACIN trial). Donors were given nivolumab, ipilimumab, aspirin, low-dose cyclophosphamide and low-dose radiotherapy.

The chain joins TRBV9 to TRBJ2-1; perhaps TRBD2 as D (5 bases). The specimen comprised PBMCs, sampled after low-dose radiotherapy plus immunotherapy. The sequence was obtained from a male donor with prostate cancer. The CDR3 coding sequence is TGTGCCAGCAGCGTAGGAGGCACGGGGTCCTACAATGAGCAGTTCTTC. Amino acids: CASSVGGTGSYNEQFF.